These T cell receptor beta chains were read from a single sample in a study of blood T cell repertoires in COVID-19. The data were produced by immunoSEQ multiplex PCR, yet TCRdb's version contains in-frame clones alone and is incomplete. The sample holds 150,000 to 250,000 clones, around 81% seen once. The sample comprised PBMCs or T cells enriched from blood (not recorded which). Receptor source: a man aged 40-50 years who had recovered from COVID-19. The CDR3 runs from the conserved cysteine through the conserved F or W. A D gene is named only where the DNA matches it firmly. A row's size may be missing; if present it is once, few, many or a size class.

V: TRBV5-1
J: TRBJ1-3
D: TRBD1
size: NA
DNA: TGCGCCAGCAGCAGTGACAGGGTCGGGGGAAACACCATATATTTT
CDR3: CASSSDRVGGNTIYF

V: TRBV3-1/TRBV3-2
J: TRBJ1-2
D: NA
size: NA
DNA: TGTGCCAGCAGCCAAGGGGGACAAGGATGGTATGGCTACACCTTC
CDR3: CASSQGGQGWYGYTF

V: TRBV3-1/TRBV3-2
J: TRBJ1-3
D: NA
size: few
DNA: TGTGCCAGCAGCCGATTTTACAGGGGAAACACCATATATTTT
CDR3: CASSRFYRGNTIYF

V: TRBV5-6
J: TRBJ1-2
D: NA
size: NA
DNA: TGTGCCAGCAGCTTTGGGGAGACCTATGGCTACACCTTC
CDR3: CASSFGETYGYTF

V: TRBV5-1
J: TRBJ1-1
D: TRBD1
size: NA
DNA: TGCGCCAGCAGCTGGACAGGACAGAACACTGAAGCTTTCTTT
CDR3: CASSWTGQNTEAFF

V: TRBV6-5
J: TRBJ2-7
D: NA
size: NA
DNA: TGTGCCAGCAGTTACCATTACGAGCAGTACTTC
CDR3: CASSYHYEQYF

V: TRBV5-1
J: TRBJ1-4
D: TRBD1
size: NA
DNA: TGCGCCAGCAGCGCGGACAGGGTTTACGAAAAACTGTTTTTT
CDR3: CASSADRVYEKLFF

V: TRBV18
J: TRBJ1-5
D: TRBD1
size: NA
DNA: TGTGCCAGCTCACCGGGACAGGGGGCTGGACCAGGGAATCAGCCCCAGCATTTT
CDR3: CASSPGQGAGPGNQPQHF

V: TRBV10-3
J: TRBJ1-2
D: NA
size: NA
DNA: TGTGCCATCAGTGCAAAAGAGACAGGTCGTCTAGGTCGCTACACCTTC
CDR3: CAISAKETGRLGRYTF

V: TRBV7-8
J: TRBJ1-5
D: NA
size: once
DNA: TGTGCCAGCAGCGGACCCGGGGGTTGGAATCAGCCCCAGCATTTT
CDR3: CASSGPGGWNQPQHF

V: TRBV18
J: TRBJ2-5
D: NA
size: NA
DNA: TGTGCCAGCTCACCGGTCTCCGGGCAGGGGGAGACCCAGTACTTC
CDR3: CASSPVSGQGETQYF

V: TRBV7-2
J: TRBJ1-2
D: NA
size: once
DNA: TGTGCCAGCAGCTTAAGCGGGGAGAACTATGGCTACACCTTC
CDR3: CASSLSGENYGYTF

V: TRBV12-5
J: TRBJ1-1
D: NA
size: NA
DNA: TGTGCTGCAGCTTTGGGACAGAACACTGAAGCTTTCTTT
CDR3: CAAALGQNTEAFF

V: TRBV16
J: TRBJ2-7
D: NA
size: NA
DNA: TGTGCCAGCAGCCAAGCGGGACCCTCCTACGAGCAGTACTTC
CDR3: CASSQAGPSYEQYF

V: TRBV28
J: TRBJ1-6
D: NA
size: NA
DNA: TGTGCCAGCAGTTATTACAGGGTGTCACCCCTCCACTTT
CDR3: CASSYYRVSPLHF

V: TRBV6-2/TRBV6-3
J: TRBJ2-7
D: NA
size: many
DNA: TGTGCCAGCAGTTACCCCAACTACGAGCAGTACTTC
CDR3: CASSYPNYEQYF

V: TRBV19
J: TRBJ2-3
D: NA
size: NA
DNA: TGTGCCAGTAGTATAAGGGGCAGAAGCACAGATACGCAGTATTTT
CDR3: CASSIRGRSTDTQYF

V: TRBV10-2
J: TRBJ1-5
D: NA
size: once
DNA: TGCGCCAGCAGAGCCGGGGGGGGCCAGCCCCAGCATTTT
CDR3: CASRAGGGQPQHF

V: TRBV7-6
J: TRBJ2-3
D: NA
size: once
DNA: TGTGCCAGCAGCTCGCTAGAGGATACGCAGTATTTT
CDR3: CASSSLEDTQYF

V: TRBV5-1
J: TRBJ1-1
D: NA
size: NA
DNA: TGCGCCAGCAGCCAACAGGGTGGGAGCACTGAAGCTTTCTTT
CDR3: CASSQQGGSTEAFF

V: TRBV6-5
J: TRBJ1-1
D: NA
size: NA
DNA: TGTGCCAGCAGTACCTCGGGACATCGGAACACTGAAGCTTTCTTT
CDR3: CASSTSGHRNTEAFF

V: TRBV7-2
J: TRBJ1-5
D: NA
size: once
DNA: TGTGCCAGCAGCTTCGAGGAGTCTGTGAATCAGCCCCAGCATTTT
CDR3: CASSFEESVNQPQHF

V: TRBV7-6
J: TRBJ2-7
D: TRBD2
size: NA
DNA: TGTGCCAGCAGCCCCGTCGCGAGCGGGGGGCCGAAACTACCCGTCTACGAGCAGTACTTC
CDR3: CASSPVASGGPKLPVYEQYF

V: TRBV19
J: TRBJ1-1
D: NA
size: NA
DNA: TGTGCCAGTAGGAGAGAGATGAACACTGAAGCTTTCTTT
CDR3: CASRREMNTEAFF

V: TRBV5-1
J: TRBJ1-4
D: TRBD1
size: NA
DNA: TGCGCCAGCAGCTTGTGGGGGACAGGTCGCGAAAAACTGTTTTTT
CDR3: CASSLWGTGREKLFF

V: TRBV6-6
J: TRBJ2-4
D: NA
size: few
DNA: TGTGCCAGCAGCCCGACAGCTTCGTGGATCAAAAACATTCAGTACTTC
CDR3: CASSPTASWIKNIQYF

V: TRBV24-1
J: TRBJ1-1
D: NA
size: once
DNA: TGTGCCACCGCTGGGGCACGGGCGAACACTGAAGCTTTCTTT
CDR3: CATAGARANTEAFF

V: TRBV4-1
J: TRBJ2-1
D: TRBD1
size: NA
DNA: TGCGCCAGCAGCCAATCGGGACAGGGAGCGAGTGAGCAGTTCTTC
CDR3: CASSQSGQGASEQFF

V: TRBV2
J: TRBJ1-1
D: NA
size: once
DNA: TGTGCCAGCAGTGTTGGAGTTGGCACTGAAGCTTTCTTT
CDR3: CASSVGVGTEAFF

V: TRBV11-2
J: TRBJ1-1
D: NA
size: few
DNA: TGTGCCAGCAGCGGAAGTGGAAGGAGGAACACTGAAGCTTTCTTT
CDR3: CASSGSGRRNTEAFF

V: TRBV6-2/TRBV6-3
J: TRBJ1-1
D: TRBD1
size: NA
DNA: TGTGCCAGCAGTTACCGGACAGGAGCAACTGAAGCTTTCTTT
CDR3: CASSYRTGATEAFF

V: TRBV7-9
J: TRBJ2-7
D: TRBD2
size: NA
DNA: TGTGCCAGCAGCCGACCGGGACTAGCCCCTGGGGAGCAGTACTTC
CDR3: CASSRPGLAPGEQYF

V: TRBV7-3
J: TRBJ2-1
D: TRBD2
size: NA
DNA: TGTGCCAGCAGCTTAACGGGGGGGAACTCCTACAATGAGCAGTTCTTC
CDR3: CASSLTGGNSYNEQFF

V: TRBV18
J: TRBJ1-1
D: NA
size: NA
DNA: TGTGCCAGCTCGCTACAGGTCGTGGACACTGAAGCTTTCTTT
CDR3: CASSLQVVDTEAFF

V: TRBV7-3
J: TRBJ1-2
D: NA
size: once
DNA: TGTGCCAGCAGCTTCGCCACAGGGTCGGGCTACACCTTC
CDR3: CASSFATGSGYTF

V: TRBV5-5
J: TRBJ1-5
D: NA
size: NA
DNA: TGTGCCAGCAGCTTGCGCGGGTCGGGTAATCAGCCCCAGCATTTT
CDR3: CASSLRGSGNQPQHF

V: TRBV30
J: TRBJ2-7
D: NA
size: NA
DNA: TGTGCCTGGAGTGTTCCAACCTACGAGCAGTACTTC
CDR3: CAWSVPTYEQYF

V: TRBV19
J: TRBJ1-1
D: TRBD1
size: NA
DNA: TGTGCCAGTAGTCCTAGGACAGGGGGTGAAGCTTTCTTT
CDR3: CASSPRTGGEAFF

V: TRBV11-2
J: TRBJ2-1
D: NA
size: once
DNA: TGTGCCAGCAGGTCCGGTCAGGGGTCCTACAATGAGCAGTTCTTC
CDR3: CASRSGQGSYNEQFF

V: TRBV4-1
J: TRBJ2-3
D: NA
size: NA
DNA: TGCGCCAGCAGCCACCAGTGGGGGGACACAGATACGCAGTATTTT
CDR3: CASSHQWGDTDTQYF

V: TRBV23-1
J: TRBJ2-5
D: TRBD2
size: NA
DNA: TGCGCCGACCCGCTAGCGGATGTCCTAGAGACCCAGTACTTC
CDR3: CADPLADVLETQYF

V: TRBV2
J: TRBJ1-4
D: NA
size: NA
DNA: TGTGCCAGCACCGGCTTGGAGGGTAATGAAAAACTGTTTTTT
CDR3: CASTGLEGNEKLFF

V: TRBV29-1
J: TRBJ2-1
D: NA
size: many
DNA: TGCAGCGTTGAAGAGGAGTGGACAGCGAATGAGCAGTTCTTC
CDR3: CSVEEEWTANEQFF

V: TRBV18
J: TRBJ1-1
D: NA
size: NA
DNA: TGTGCCAGCTCACCACTTAAAGCGGCAGTCACTGAAGCTTTCTTT
CDR3: CASSPLKAAVTEAFF

V: TRBV2
J: TRBJ2-7
D: NA
size: NA
DNA: TGTGCCAGCAGCTCCTCCCGAGGGACATACTACGAGCAGTACTTC
CDR3: CASSSSRGTYYEQYF

V: TRBV5-5
J: TRBJ1-3
D: NA
size: NA
DNA: TGTGCCAGCAGCTTGTACAGGAGCTCTGGAAACACCATATATTTT
CDR3: CASSLYRSSGNTIYF

V: TRBV2
J: TRBJ2-3
D: TRBD2
size: NA
DNA: TGTGCCAGCAAATTACTAGCGGGGGTCGTGAGCACAGATACGCAGTATTTT
CDR3: CASKLLAGVVSTDTQYF